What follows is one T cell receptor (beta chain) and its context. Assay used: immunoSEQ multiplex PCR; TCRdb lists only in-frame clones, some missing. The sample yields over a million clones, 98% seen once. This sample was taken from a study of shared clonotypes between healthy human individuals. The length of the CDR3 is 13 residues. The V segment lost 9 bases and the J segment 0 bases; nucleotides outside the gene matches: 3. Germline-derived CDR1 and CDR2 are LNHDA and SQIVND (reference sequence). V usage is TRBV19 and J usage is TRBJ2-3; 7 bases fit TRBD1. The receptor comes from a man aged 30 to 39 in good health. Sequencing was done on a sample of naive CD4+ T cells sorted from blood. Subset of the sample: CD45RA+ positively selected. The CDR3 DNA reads TGTGCCAGCGGACAGGTTAGCACAGATACGCAGTATTTT. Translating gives CASGQVSTDTQYF.